These T cell receptor beta chains were read from a single sample in a study of Tregs in tolerant kidney transplant recipients. Method: immunoSEQ multiplex PCR; TCRdb's copy keeps in-frame clones and lacks some. The sample lists about 5,000 clones; 40% were seen once. Which antigens these TCRs recognize remains unknown. Sequenced material: CD8+ T cells from blood cultured with allogeneic cells. The receptor set was obtained from a human donor in good health. The CDR3 runs from the conserved cysteine through the conserved F or W. D genes are given only for firm matches. Rows give clone size only sometimes, using once, few, many, or a class for an expanded clone.

j_call d_call clone_size v_call cdr3_nt cdr3_aa
TRBJ1-2 TRBD1 - TRBV7-3 TGTGCCAGCAGCTTAGGGGACAGGGCCAACTATGGCTACACCTTC CASSLGDRANYGYTF
TRBJ2-7 TRBD1 medium-sized TRBV19 TGTGCCAGTAGTTTATCGGGACAGCCATACGAGCAGTACTTC CASSLSGQPYEQYF
TRBJ2-1 - - TRBV7-2 TGTGCCAGCAGCTTAGGCGGAGCTTTCGAGCAGTTCTTC CASSLGGAFEQFF
TRBJ1-2 TRBD1 - TRBV29-1 TGCAGCTCGGGGACAGGACATAACTATGGCTACACCTTC CSSGTGHNYGYTF
TRBJ2-7 TRBD1 - TRBV6-5 TGTGCCTCCGGACAGGGATTCTACGAGCAGTACTTC CASGQGFYEQYF
TRBJ2-7 TRBD1 few TRBV14 TGTGCCAGCAGCCAAGGGCTCCGGACAGGCCCTTGGATGGAGCAGTACTTC CASSQGLRTGPWMEQYF
TRBJ1-1 - once TRBV5-4 TGTGCCAGCAGCTTGAGTGGGGGGCACGTTATGGGCACTGAAGCTTTCTTT CASSLSGGHVMGTEAFF
TRBJ1-5 TRBD1 medium-sized TRBV11-2 TGTGCCAGCAGCCCGACAGGGGTTCGCAATCAGCCCCAGCATTTT CASSPTGVRNQPQHF
TRBJ2-7 - - TRBV11-2 TGTGCCAGCAGCTTAGAGACAGCTTACGAGCAGTACTTC CASSLETAYEQYF
TRBJ1-5 - few TRBV2 TGTGCCAGCAGTCCCGAGGGATATAGCAATCAGCCCCAGCATTTT CASSPEGYSNQPQHF
TRBJ2-7 TRBD2 - TRBV7-2 TGTGCCAGCAGCTTGCTAGCGGAGTACGAGCAGTACTTC CASSLLAEYEQYF
TRBJ2-1 TRBD2 few TRBV7-8 TGTGCCAGCAGCTTAGGTCTTCTCGCGGGAGTCAATAATGAGCAGTTCTTC CASSLGLLAGVNNEQFF
TRBJ1-2 TRBD1 few TRBV4-1 TGCGCCAGCAGCCAGGCCGGGACAGGTGGGGACCTGATCGGCTACACCTTC CASSQAGTGGDLIGYTF
TRBJ1-1 - large TRBV18 TGTGCCAGCTCACCCGGGCCGGGGCTTGAAGCTTTCTTT CASSPGPGLEAFF
TRBJ2-7 - - TRBV11-2 TGCGCCAGCAGCCAAGATAGGTGGGAGGACTCCTACGAGCAGTACTTC CASSQDRWEDSYEQYF
TRBJ2-1 - - TRBV18 TGTGCCAGCTCCCCCGGTCCCAATGAGCAGTTCTTC CASSPGPNEQFF
TRBJ1-6 - few TRBV4-3 TGCGCCAGCAGCCAAGATGGGCGACACTATAATTCACCCCTCCACTTT CASSQDGRHYNSPLHF
TRBJ2-3 - medium-sized TRBV19 TGTGCCAGTAGTATGGCACTCTACACAGATACGCAGTATTTT CASSMALYTDTQYF
TRBJ1-2 - few TRBV19 TGTGCCAGTAGTTGGAACGGAGGAAACTATGGCTACACCTTC CASSWNGGNYGYTF
TRBJ2-7 TRBD2 medium-sized TRBV19 TGTGCCAGTAGTATAGGGACTAGCGGGATTTACGAGCAGTACTTC CASSIGTSGIYEQYF
TRBJ1-1 TRBD1 - TRBV5-3 TGTGCCAGCAAAATGGGACAGGGGTCCGAAGCTTTCTTT CASKMGQGSEAFF
TRBJ2-5 - - TRBV4-1 TGCGCCAGCAGCCAATTGGACAGCCCTGAAGAGACCCAGTACTTC CASSQLDSPEETQYF
TRBJ1-1 - - TRBV6-7 TGTGCCAGATGTATGGACAGTCAGGACACTGAAGCTTTCTTT CARCMDSQDTEAFF
TRBJ2-3 - - TRBV11-3 TGTGCCAGCAGCCCAGGAAGTGGAACAGGGAGAGATACGCAGTATTTT CASSPGSGTGRDTQYF
TRBJ2-3 - medium-sized TRBV7-9 TGTGCCAGCAGTGGTGGGGGGGCCAGGGATACGCAGTATTTT CASSGGGARDTQYF
TRBJ2-7 TRBD1 - TRBV6-1 TGTGCCAGCAGCCTAGGACAGGGCTACGAGCAGTACTTC CASSLGQGYEQYF
TRBJ1-2 - - TRBV27 TGTGCCAGCAGCCAGGGGTCCCCGGGCCCCGTCTATGGCTACACCTTC CASSQGSPGPVYGYTF
TRBJ1-1 - few TRBV7-9 TGTGCCAGCAGCTCGGACGGATTCGAAGCTTTCTTT CASSSDGFEAFF